This T cell receptor (beta chain) appears in the sequencing data of a study of blood T cells in healthy people across ages. The authors ran a second PCR of about 6 to 11 cycles using a sample-barcoded 5' primer and a J-beta primer mix. From the 5' RACE reads, TCRdb called clonotypes with MiXCR, one entry per CDR3 protein. The sample has some 1,500,000 distinct CDR3 sequences; less than 45% are singletons. The table lists this clonotype with a few counts. Sequenced input: blood. The receptor was isolated from a woman in her late teens or twenties in good health.

The CDR3 region has the DNA TGTGCCTGGAGTGCTGGGACAGTCAATGGCTACACCTTC. It codes for CAWSAGTVNGYTF. The J gene is TRBJ1-2, the V gene TRBV30, with TRBD1 identical over 7 bases. Trimming at V came to 1 base and at J to 6 bases, leaving 5 bases not matched to a gene. The CDR3 sequence is 13 residues long. Germline values: CDR1 GTSNPN, CDR2 SVGIG (reference sequence). Together with reference TRBV30 and TRBJ1-2, the CDR3 gives the full variable domain: SQTIHQWPATLVQPVGSPLSLECTVEGTSNPNLYWYRQAAGRGLQLLFYSVGIGQISSEVPQNLSASRPQDRQFILSSKKLLLSDSGFYLCAWSAGTVNGYTFGSGTRLTVV.